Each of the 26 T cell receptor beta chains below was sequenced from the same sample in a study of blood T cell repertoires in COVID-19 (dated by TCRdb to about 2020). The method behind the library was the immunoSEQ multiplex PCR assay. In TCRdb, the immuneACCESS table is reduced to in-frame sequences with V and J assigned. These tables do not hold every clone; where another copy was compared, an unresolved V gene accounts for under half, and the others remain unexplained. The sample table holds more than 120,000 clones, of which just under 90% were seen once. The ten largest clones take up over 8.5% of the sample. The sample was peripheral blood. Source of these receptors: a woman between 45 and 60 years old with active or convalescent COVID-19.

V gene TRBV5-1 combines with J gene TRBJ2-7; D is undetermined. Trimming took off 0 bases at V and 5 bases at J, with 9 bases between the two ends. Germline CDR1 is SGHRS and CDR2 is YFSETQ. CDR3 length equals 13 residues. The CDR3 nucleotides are TGCGCCAGCAGCTTGGGGGTTCGGGACGAGCAGTACTTC. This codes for CASSLGVRDEQYF.

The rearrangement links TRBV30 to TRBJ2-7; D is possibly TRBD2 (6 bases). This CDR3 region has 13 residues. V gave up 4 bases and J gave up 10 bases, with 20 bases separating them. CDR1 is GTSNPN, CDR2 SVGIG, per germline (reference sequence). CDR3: CAWKTPGSQSQYF. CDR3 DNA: TGTGCCTGGAAGACACCCGGGAGTCAATCACAGTACTTC.

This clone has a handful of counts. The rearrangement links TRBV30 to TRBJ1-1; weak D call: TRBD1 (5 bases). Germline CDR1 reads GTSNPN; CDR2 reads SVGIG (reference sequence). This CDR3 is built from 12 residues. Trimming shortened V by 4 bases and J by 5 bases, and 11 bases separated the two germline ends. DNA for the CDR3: TGTGCCTGGAAAGGGGTGATAACTGAAGCTTTCTTT. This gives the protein CAWKGVITEAFF.

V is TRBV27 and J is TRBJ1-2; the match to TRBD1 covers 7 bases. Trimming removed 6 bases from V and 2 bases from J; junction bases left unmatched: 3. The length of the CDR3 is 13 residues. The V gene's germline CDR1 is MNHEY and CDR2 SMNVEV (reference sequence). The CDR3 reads CASRSTGNYGYTF. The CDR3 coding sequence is TGTGCCAGCAGGTCGACAGGGAACTATGGCTACACCTTC.

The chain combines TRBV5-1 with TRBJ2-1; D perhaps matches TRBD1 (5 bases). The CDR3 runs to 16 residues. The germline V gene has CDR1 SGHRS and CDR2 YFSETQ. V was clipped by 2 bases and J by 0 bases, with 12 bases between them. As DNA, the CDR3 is TGCGCCAGCAGCTTATCAGGGATCAGCTCCTACAATGAGCAGTTCTTC. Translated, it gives CASSLSGISSYNEQFF.

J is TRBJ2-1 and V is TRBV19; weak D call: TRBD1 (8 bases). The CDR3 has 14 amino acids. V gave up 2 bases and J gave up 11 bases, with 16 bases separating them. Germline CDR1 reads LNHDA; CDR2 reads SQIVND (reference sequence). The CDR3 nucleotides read TGTGCCAGTAGTATAACAGGACAGGGAGGGCAGCAGTTCTTC. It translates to CASSITGQGGQQFF.

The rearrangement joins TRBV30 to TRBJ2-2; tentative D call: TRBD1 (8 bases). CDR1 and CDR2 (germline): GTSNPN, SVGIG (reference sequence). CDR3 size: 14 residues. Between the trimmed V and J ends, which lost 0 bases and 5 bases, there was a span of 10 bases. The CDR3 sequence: CAWSVQGGTGELFF. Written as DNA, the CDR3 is TGTGCCTGGAGTGTACAGGGGGGGACCGGGGAGCTGTTTTTT. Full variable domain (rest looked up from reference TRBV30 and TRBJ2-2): SQTIHQWPATLVQPVGSPLSLECTVEGTSNPNLYWYRQAAGRGLQLLFYSVGIGQISSEVPQNLSASRPQDRQFILSSKKLLLSDSGFYLCAWSVQGGTGELFFGEGSRLTVL.

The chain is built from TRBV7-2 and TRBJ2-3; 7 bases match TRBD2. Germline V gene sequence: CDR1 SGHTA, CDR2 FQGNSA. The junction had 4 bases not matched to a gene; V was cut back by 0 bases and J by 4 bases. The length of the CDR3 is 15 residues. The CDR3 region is CASSLAGGPADTQYF. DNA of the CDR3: TGTGCCAGCAGCTTAGCGGGAGGGCCGGCAGATACGCAGTATTTT.

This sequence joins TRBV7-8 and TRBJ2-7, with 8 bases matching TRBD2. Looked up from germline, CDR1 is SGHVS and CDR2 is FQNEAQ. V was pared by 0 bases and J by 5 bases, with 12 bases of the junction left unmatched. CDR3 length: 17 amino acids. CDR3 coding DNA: TGTGCCAGCAGCTTAGCGATTAGCGGGAAGAAAGGGGACGAGCAGTACTTC. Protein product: CASSLAISGKKGDEQYF. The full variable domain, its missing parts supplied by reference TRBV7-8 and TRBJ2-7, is GAGVSQSPRYKVAKRGQDVALRCDPISGHVSLFWYQQALGQGPEFLTYFQNEAQLDKSGLPSDRFFAERPEGSVSTLKIQRTQQEDSAVYLCASSLAISGKKGDEQYFGPGTRLTVT.

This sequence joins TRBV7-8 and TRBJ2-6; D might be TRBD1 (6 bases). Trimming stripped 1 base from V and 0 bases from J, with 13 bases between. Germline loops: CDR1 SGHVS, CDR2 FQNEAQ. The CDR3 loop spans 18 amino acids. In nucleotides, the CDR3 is TGTGCCAGCAGCTTAGGTCTGGGGGCGAGCTCTGGGGCCAACGTCCTGACTTTC. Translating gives CASSLGLGASSGANVLTF.

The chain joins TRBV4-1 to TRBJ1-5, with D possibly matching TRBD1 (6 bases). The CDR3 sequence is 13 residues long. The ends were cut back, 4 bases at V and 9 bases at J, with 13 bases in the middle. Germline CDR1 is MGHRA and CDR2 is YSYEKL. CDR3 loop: CASSRRGGWPQHF. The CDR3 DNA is TGCGCCAGCAGCCGAAGGGGGGGATGGCCCCAGCATTTT.

The CDR3 DNA reads TGCGCCAGCAGGGGGACAGGGCGCGAGCAGTACTTC. Translation: CASRGTGREQYF. The V gene is TRBV4-1, the J gene TRBJ2-7, with TRBD1 matching over 9 bases. The germline V gene has CDR1 MGHRA and CDR2 YSYEKL. Unmatched junction bases numbered 3, after V lost 6 bases and J lost 6 bases. The CDR3 sequence is 12 residues long.

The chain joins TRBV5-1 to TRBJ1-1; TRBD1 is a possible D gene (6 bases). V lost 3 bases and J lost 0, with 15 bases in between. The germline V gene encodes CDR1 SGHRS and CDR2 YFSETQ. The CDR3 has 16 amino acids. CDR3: CASSWQGSVVNTEAFF. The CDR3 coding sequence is TGCGCCAGCAGCTGGCAGGGGTCGGTAGTGAACACTGAAGCTTTCTTT. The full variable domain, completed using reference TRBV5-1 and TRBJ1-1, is KAGVTQTPRYLIKTRGQQVTLSCSPISGHRSVSWYQQTPGQGLQFLFEYFSETQRNKGNFPGRFSGRQFSNSRSEMNVSTLELGDSALYLCASSWQGSVVNTEAFFGQGTRLTVV.

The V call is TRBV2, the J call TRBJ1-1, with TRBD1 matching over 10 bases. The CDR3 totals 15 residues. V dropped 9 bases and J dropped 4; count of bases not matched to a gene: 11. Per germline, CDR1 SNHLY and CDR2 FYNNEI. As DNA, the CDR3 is TGTGCCAGTCCGGGACAGGGGTTTCATGGCACTGAAGCTTTCTTT. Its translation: CASPGQGFHGTEAFF.

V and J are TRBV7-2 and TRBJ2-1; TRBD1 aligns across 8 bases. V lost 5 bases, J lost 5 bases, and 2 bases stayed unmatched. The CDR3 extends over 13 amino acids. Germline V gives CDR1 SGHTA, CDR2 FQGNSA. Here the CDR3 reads CASSRGQDNEQFF. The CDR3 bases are TGTGCCAGCAGCAGGGGACAGGACAATGAGCAGTTCTTC.

The CDR3, as DNA: TGTGCCAGCAGCCAAGATTGGCGGGAGGCCTACAATGAGCAGTTCTTC. The encoded protein is CASSQDWREAYNEQFF. This chain joins TRBV3-1 (or the pseudogene TRBV3-2) and TRBJ2-1, with 8 nucleotides matching TRBD2. V trimming: 0 bases; J trimming: 2 bases; junction bases outside the gene matches: 3. The CDR3 is made up of 16 amino acids. Germline assignment: CDR1 LGHDT and CDR2 YNNKEL (reference sequence).

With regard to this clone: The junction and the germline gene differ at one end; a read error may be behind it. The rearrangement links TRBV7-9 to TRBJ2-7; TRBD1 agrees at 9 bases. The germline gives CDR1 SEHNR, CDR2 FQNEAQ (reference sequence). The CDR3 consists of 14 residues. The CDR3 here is CASSLGQGSFEQYF. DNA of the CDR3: TGTGCCAGCAGTTTGGGACAGGGTTCCTTCGAGCAGTACTTC.

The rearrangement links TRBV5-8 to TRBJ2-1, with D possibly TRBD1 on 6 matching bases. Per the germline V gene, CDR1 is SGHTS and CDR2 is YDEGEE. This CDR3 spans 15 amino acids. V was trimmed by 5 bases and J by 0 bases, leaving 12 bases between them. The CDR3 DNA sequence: TGTGCCAGCAGACCCACAGGGCCCTCCTACAATGAGCAGTTCTTC. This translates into CASRPTGPSYNEQFF.

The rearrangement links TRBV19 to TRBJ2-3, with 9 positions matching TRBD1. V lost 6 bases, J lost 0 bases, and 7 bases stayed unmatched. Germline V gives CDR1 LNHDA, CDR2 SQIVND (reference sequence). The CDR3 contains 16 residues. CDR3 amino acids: CASRNRGQGSTDTQYF. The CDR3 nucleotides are TGTGCCAGTAGGAACAGGGGGCAGGGGAGCACAGATACGCAGTATTTT.

CDR3 region: CASSLPPLSGSLTDTQYF. The CDR3 DNA reads TGTGCCAGCAGCTTACCCCCTCTTAGCGGGAGCCTGACAGATACGCAGTATTTT. The chain uses TRBV11-2 and TRBJ2-3; TRBD2 matches 9 bases. Per germline, CDR1 SGHAT and CDR2 FQNNGV. The CDR3 consists of 18 residues. The V segment lost 2 bases and the J segment 3 bases; nucleotides outside the gene matches: 12.

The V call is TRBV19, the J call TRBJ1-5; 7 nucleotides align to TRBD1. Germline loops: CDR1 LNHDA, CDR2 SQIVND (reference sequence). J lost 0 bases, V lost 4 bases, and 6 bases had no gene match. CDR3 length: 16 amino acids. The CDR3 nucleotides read TGTGCCAGTAGTAAGTACAGGGGTTATAGCAATCAGCCCCAGCATTTT. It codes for CASSKYRGYSNQPQHF.

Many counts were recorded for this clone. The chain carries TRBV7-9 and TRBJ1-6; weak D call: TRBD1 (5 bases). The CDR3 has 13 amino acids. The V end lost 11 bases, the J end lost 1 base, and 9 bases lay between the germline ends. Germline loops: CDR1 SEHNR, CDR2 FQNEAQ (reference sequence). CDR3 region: CAGGGSYNSPLHF. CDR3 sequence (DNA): TGTGCCGGGGGAGGGTCCTATAATTCACCCCTCCACTTT.

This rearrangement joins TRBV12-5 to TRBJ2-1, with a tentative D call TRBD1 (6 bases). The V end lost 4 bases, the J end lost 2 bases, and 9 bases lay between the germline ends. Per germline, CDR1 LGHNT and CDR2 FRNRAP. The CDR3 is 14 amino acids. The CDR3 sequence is CASGWDTTYNEQFF. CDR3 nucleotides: TGTGCTAGTGGTTGGGACACCACCTACAATGAGCAGTTCTTC.

In DNA, the CDR3 is TGTGCCAGCAGCCTAAGTGGACAGACCCATAGCAATCAGCCCCAGCATTTT. Protein: CASSLSGQTHSNQPQHF. This chain uses TRBV7-8 with TRBJ1-5, with D maybe TRBD1 (6 bases). Trimming stripped 5 bases from V and 0 bases from J, with 17 bases between. This CDR3 has 17 residues. Germline loops: CDR1 SGHVS, CDR2 FQNEAQ. Full variable domain (missing parts from reference TRBV7-8 and TRBJ1-5): GAGVSQSPRYKVAKRGQDVALRCDPISGHVSLFWYQQALGQGPEFLTYFQNEAQLDKSGLPSDRFFAERPEGSVSTLKIQRTQQEDSAVYLCASSLSGQTHSNQPQHFGDGTRLSIL.

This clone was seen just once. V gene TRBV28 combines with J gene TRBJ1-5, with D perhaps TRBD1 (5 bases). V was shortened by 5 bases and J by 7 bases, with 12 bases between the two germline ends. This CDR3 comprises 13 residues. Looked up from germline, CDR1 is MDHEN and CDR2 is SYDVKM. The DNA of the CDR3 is TGTGCCAGCAGTGCCCAGGGTGGACAGCCCCAGCATTTT. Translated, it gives CASSAQGGQPQHF.

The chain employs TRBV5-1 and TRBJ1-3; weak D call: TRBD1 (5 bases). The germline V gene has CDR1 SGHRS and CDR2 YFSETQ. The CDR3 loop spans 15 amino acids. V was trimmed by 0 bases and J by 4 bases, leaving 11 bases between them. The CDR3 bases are TGCGCCAGCAGCTTGGATGGGGCGCGAGGAAACACCATATATTTT. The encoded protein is CASSLDGARGNTIYF.